This TCR beta chain was retrieved from a study of beta chain features in type 1 diabetes. General observations from the study: Moderate yet significant TCRB CDR3 shortening was seen in Type 1 diabetes patients in all four CD4+ subsets. Patients showed naive, central memory and Treg TCRB repertoires that appeared more similar than those of healthy donors.

CD4+ naive, central memory, regulatory and stem cell-like memory cells were sorted via CD45RO/CCR7/CD25/CD127/CD95/CD27. Expressed TCRB transcripts got sequenced, as all isolated RNA was reverse transcribed. Clones were read by immunoSEQ multiplex PCR, and TCRdb kept only the in-frame ones, dropping some. The table records about 150,000 clones, about 8.5% of them present only once. This clone was recorded only once. Its antigen is currently unknown. Losses at the gene ends were 8 bases for V and 6 bases for J; bases not matched to a gene: 4. This CDR3 comprises 12 residues. Germline V lookup: CDR1 MNHEY, CDR2 SVGAGI.

The chain combines TRBV6-5 with TRBJ2-7; 10 nucleotides align to TRBD1. Sample: central memory CD4+ T cells from blood. This receptor was obtained from a man younger than 35 in good health. CDR3 in DNA: TGTGCCAGCGGACAGGGGGTCTCCGAGCAGTACTTC. This encodes CASGQGVSEQYF.